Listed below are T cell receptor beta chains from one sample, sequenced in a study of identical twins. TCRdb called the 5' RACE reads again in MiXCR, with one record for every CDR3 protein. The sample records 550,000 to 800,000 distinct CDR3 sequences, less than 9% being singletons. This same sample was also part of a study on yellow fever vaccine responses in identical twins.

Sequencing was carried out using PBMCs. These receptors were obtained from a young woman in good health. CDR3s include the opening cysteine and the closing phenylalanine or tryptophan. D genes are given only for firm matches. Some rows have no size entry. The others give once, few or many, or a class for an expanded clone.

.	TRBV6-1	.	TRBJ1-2	CASSGGPTPNYGYTF	TGTGCCAGCAGTGGAGGACCGACACCAAACTATGGCTACACCTTC
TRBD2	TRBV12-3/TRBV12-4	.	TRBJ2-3	CASSWLGGGTDTQYF	TGTGCCAGCAGTTGGCTGGGGGGGGGCACAGATACGCAGTATTTT
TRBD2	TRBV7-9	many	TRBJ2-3	CASSLGALAGSTDTQYF	TGTGCCAGCAGCTTAGGGGCGCTAGCGGGGTCCACAGATACGCAGTATTTT
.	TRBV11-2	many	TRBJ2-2	CASSLTHQRAGELFF	TGTGCCAGCAGCCTCACACATCAAAGGGCCGGGGAGCTGTTTTTT
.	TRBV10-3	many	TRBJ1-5	CAISEDWDPYSNQPQHF	TGTGCCATCAGTGAAGATTGGGACCCTTATAGCAATCAGCCCCAGCATTTT
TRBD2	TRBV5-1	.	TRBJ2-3	CASSSTNSGLAGPNTDTQYF	TGCGCCAGCAGCTCAACTAATTCGGGACTAGCGGGACCAAACACAGATACGCAGTATTTT
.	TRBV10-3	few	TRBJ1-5	CAISEGRAGNQPQHF	TGTGCCATCAGTGAGGGCAGGGCGGGCAATCAGCCCCAGCATTTT
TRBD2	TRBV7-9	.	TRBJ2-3	CASSPPSREGPQYF	TGTGCCAGCAGCCCACCCTCCCGGGAGGGTCCGCAGTATTTT
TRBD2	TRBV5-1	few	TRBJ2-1	CASSWLRTSGNYNEQFF	TGCGCCAGCAGCTGGCTCCGGACTAGCGGGAACTACAATGAGCAGTTCTTC
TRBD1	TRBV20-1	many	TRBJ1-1	CSATGTGTIANTEAFF	TGCAGTGCTACCGGGACAGGGACCATTGCGAACACTGAAGCTTTCTTT
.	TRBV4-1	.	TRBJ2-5	CASSQFIAVQETQYF	TGCGCCAGCAGCCAATTTATAGCGGTCCAAGAGACCCAGTACTTC
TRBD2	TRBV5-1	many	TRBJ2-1	CASSFQRGVYNEQFF	TGCGCCAGCAGCTTCCAGCGGGGGGTTTACAATGAGCAGTTCTTC
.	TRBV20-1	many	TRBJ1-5	CSARRSNQPQHF	TGCAGTGCTAGACGGTCAAATCAGCCCCAGCATTTT
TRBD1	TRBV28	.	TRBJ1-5	CASSSGDRAYQPQHF	TGTGCCAGCAGTTCAGGGGACAGGGCCTATCAGCCCCAGCATTTT
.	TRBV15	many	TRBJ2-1	CATSRDRPSPENEQFF	TGTGCCACCAGCAGAGATAGGCCCTCCCCCGAGAATGAGCAGTTCTTC
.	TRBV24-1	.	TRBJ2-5	CATSYYETQYF	TGTGCCACCAGCTACTATGAGACCCAGTACTTC
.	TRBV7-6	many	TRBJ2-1	CASSLVDYNEQFF	TGTGCCAGCAGCTTAGTCGACTACAATGAGCAGTTCTTC
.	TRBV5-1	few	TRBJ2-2	CASSSSRPGELFF	TGCGCCAGCAGCTCGAGCCGGCCCGGGGAGCTGTTTTTT
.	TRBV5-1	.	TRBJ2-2	CASSNRATDRSGELFF	TGCGCCAGCAGTAATCGGGCCACCGATCGCTCCGGGGAGCTGTTTTTT
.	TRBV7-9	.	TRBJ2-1	CASSLRLVQGHNEQFF	TGTGCCAGCAGCCTACGACTCGTACAGGGACACAATGAGCAGTTCTTC
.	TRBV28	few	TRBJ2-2	CASRTVTGELFF	TGTGCCAGTAGGACGGTGACCGGGGAGCTGTTTTTT